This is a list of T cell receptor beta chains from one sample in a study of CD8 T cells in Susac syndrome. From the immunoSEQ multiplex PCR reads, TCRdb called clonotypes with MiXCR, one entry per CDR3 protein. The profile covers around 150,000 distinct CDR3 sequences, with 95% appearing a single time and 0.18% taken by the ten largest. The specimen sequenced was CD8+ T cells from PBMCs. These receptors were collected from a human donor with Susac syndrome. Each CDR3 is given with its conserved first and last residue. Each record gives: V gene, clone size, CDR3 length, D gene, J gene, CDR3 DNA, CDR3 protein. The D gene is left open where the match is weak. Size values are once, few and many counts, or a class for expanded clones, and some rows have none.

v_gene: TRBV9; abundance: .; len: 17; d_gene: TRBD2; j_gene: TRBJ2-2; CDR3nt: TGTGCCAGCAGCGTAGAATGGCGGGAGGCGAACACCGGGGAGCTGTTTTTT; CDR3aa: CASSVEWREANTGELFF
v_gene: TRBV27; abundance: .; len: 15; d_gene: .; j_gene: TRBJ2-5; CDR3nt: TGTGCCAGCAGTCCTGCCTTACGGACACCAGAGACCCAGTACTTC; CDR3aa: CASSPALRTPETQYF
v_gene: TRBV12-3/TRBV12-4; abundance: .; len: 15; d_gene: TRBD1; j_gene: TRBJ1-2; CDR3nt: TGTGCCAGCAGTTCTTCCAGGGGGAAGTGGTATGGCTACACCTTC; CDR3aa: CASSSSRGKWYGYTF
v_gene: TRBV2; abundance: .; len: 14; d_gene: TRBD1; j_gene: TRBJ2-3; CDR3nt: TGTGCCAGCAGCGACGACAGGGACCCAGATACGCAGTATTTT; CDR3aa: CASSDDRDPDTQYF
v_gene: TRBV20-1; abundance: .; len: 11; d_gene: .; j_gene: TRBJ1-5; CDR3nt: TGCAGTGCCACTGGGAATCAGCCCCAGCATTTT; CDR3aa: CSATGNQPQHF
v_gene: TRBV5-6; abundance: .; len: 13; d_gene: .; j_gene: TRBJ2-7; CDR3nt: TGTGCCAGCAGCTTGGCGGACGGTTACGAGCAGTACTTC; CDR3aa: CASSLADGYEQYF
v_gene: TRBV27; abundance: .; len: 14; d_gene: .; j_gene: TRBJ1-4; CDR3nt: TGTGCCAGCAGTTTGGGTCCGACCCCAGAAAAACTGTTTTTT; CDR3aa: CASSLGPTPEKLFF
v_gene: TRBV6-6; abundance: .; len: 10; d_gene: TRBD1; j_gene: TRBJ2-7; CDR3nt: TGTGCCAGCGGCGACAGGGTGGAGTACTTC; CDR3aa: CASGDRVEYF
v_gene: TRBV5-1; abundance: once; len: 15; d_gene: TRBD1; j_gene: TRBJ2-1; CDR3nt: TGCGCCAGCAGCGCCCCGGGACAGGGCAACAATGAGCAGTTCTTC; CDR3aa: CASSAPGQGNNEQFF
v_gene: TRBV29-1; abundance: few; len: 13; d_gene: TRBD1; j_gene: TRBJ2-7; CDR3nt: TGCAGCGTTACCGGGACAGGTTCCTACGAGCAGTACTTC; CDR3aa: CSVTGTGSYEQYF
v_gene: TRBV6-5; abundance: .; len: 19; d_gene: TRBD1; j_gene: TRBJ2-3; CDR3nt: TGTGCCAGCAGTTACCTGCTCCTCCGGGGACAGGGGGCGTCGGATACGCAGTATTTT; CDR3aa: CASSYLLLRGQGASDTQYF
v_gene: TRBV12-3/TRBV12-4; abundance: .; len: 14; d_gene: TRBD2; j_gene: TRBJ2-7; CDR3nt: TGTGCCAGCAGAGACTCGGAGCGGGAGTTCGAGCAGTACTTC; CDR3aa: CASRDSEREFEQYF
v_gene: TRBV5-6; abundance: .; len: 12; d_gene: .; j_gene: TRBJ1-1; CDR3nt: TGTGCCAGCAGCTTGGGACGATCTGAAGCTTTCTTT; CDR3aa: CASSLGRSEAFF
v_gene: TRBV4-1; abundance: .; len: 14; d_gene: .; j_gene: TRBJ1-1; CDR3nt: TGCGCCAGCAGCCAAGAAGTCGCAAACACTGAAGCTTTCTTT; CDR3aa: CASSQEVANTEAFF
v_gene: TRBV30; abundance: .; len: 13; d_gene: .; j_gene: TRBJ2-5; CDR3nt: TGTGCCTGGAGTGTAGTCGATCGGGAGACCCAGTACTTC; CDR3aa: CAWSVVDRETQYF
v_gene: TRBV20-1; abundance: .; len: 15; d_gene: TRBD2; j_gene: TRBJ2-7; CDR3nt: TGCAGTGCTAAAAATACACTAGCGCTAAGCTACGAGCAGTACTTC; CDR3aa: CSAKNTLALSYEQYF
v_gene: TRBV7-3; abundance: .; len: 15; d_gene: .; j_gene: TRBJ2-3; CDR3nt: TGTGCCAGCAGCTTAATTCCAGCGGACACAGATACGCAGTATTTT; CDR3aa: CASSLIPADTDTQYF
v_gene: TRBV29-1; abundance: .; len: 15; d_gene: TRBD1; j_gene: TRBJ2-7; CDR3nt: TGCAGCGTTGAAGATCCGGGGACAGGACGCTACGAGCAGTACTTC; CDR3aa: CSVEDPGTGRYEQYF
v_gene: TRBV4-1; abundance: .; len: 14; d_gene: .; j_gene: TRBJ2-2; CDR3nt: TGCGCCAGCAGCCAAGATAGGGGCCCCGGGGAGCTGTTTTTT; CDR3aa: CASSQDRGPGELFF
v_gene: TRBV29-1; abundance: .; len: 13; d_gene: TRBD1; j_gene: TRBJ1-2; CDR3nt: TGCAGCGTTGGATCACAGGGGCCCTATGGCTACACCTTC; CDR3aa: CSVGSQGPYGYTF
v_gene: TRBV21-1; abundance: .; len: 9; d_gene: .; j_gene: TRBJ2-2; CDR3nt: TGTGCCAGCCCCGGGGAGCTGTTTTTT; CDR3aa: CASPGELFF
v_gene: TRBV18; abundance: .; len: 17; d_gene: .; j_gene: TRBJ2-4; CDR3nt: TGTGCCAGCTCACCCTACCCAGCGGAACTAGCCAAAAACATTCAGTACTTC; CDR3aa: CASSPYPAELAKNIQYF
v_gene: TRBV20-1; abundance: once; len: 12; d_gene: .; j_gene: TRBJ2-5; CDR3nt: TGCAGTGCTATCCGACAGCAAGAGACCCAGTACTTC; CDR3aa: CSAIRQQETQYF
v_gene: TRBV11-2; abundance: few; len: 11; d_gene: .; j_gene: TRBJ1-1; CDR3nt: TGTGCCAGCAGCTTGGCTGCTGAAGCTTTCTTT; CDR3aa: CASSLAAEAFF